Listed here are 15 T cell receptor beta chains from one sample, sequenced in a study of blood T cell repertoires in COVID-19. Data came from immunoSEQ multiplex PCR; TCRdb stores just in-frame clones and leaves some out. The sample lists 250,000 to 400,000 clones, about nine tenths occurring once. Sequencing input: peripheral blood. Every receptor here comes from a woman in her thirties with COVID-19, enrolled during active disease.

V usage is TRBV11-3 and J usage is TRBJ2-7; 7 positions match TRBD2. CDR1 and CDR2 from the germline V gene are SGHNT and YENEEA. This CDR3 spans 14 amino acids. V trimming: 0 bases; J trimming: 2 bases; junction bases outside the gene matches: 1. The CDR3 reads CASSLDGGAYEQYF. The CDR3 nucleotides are TGTGCCAGCAGCTTAGATGGGGGGGCCTACGAGCAGTACTTC.

The chain combines TRBV7-2 with TRBJ2-3; the match to TRBD1 covers 8 bases. Per the germline V gene, CDR1 is SGHTA and CDR2 is FQGNSA. J lost 8 bases, V lost 1 base, and 8 bases had no gene match. The CDR3 is made up of 15 amino acids. The CDR3 DNA reads TGTGCCAGCAGCTTAGTGCAGGGGGCGGTAGGTACGCAGTATTTT. The encoded protein is CASSLVQGAVGTQYF.

This clone came up a few times. The chain is built from TRBV3-1 (or the pseudogene TRBV3-2) and TRBJ1-3; D possibly corresponds to TRBD1 (6 bases). The CDR3 length is 13 residues. Germline CDR1 is LGHDT and CDR2 is YNNKEL (reference sequence). V lost 3 bases, J lost 9 bases, and 12 bases lay in between. The CDR3 loop reads CASSQSGGGTIYF. CDR3 nucleotides: TGTGCCAGCAGCCAGTCGGGGGGCGGCACCATATATTTT.

This clone is a singleton in its sample. This chain connects TRBV30 to TRBJ1-2; D not resolved. Germline loops: CDR1 GTSNPN, CDR2 SVGIG (reference sequence). Trimming took 0 bases from V and 1 from J, leaving 3 bases between them. CDR3 size: 12 residues. This CDR3 is CAWSVLNYGYTF. The CDR3 bases are TGTGCCTGGAGTGTACTTAACTATGGCTACACCTTC.

This chain connects TRBV5-4 to TRBJ1-3; D may be TRBD1 (6 bases). V was cut by 3 bases and J by 0 bases, with 16 bases left in between. The CDR3 consists of 17 residues. The germline CDR1 and CDR2 sequences are SGHNT and YYREEE (reference sequence). CDR3 residues: CASSWRQDRSSGNTIYF. CDR3 DNA sequence: TGTGCCAGCAGCTGGCGACAGGACCGGAGCTCTGGAAACACCATATATTTT.

This chain uses TRBV3-1 (or the pseudogene TRBV3-2) with TRBJ2-5; TRBD1 might be the D (6 bases). This CDR3 has 17 amino acids. CDR1 LGHDT and CDR2 YNNKEL come from the germline V gene (reference sequence). Trimming pared 0 bases from V and 0 bases from J, leaving 14 bases between. CDR3 residues: CASSQDVGAGYQETQYF. The DNA of the CDR3 is TGTGCCAGCAGCCAAGATGTGGGGGCTGGTTACCAAGAGACCCAGTACTTC.

This chain connects TRBV18 to TRBJ2-1; a possible D gene is TRBD2 (6 bases). CDR1 and CDR2 (germline): KGHSH, LQKENI. This CDR3 is built from 16 residues. V dropped 3 bases and J dropped 0 bases, with 12 bases sitting between them. The CDR3 DNA follows: TGTGCCAGCTCACCCTCTGCGGGGCGCTCCTACAATGAGCAGTTCTTC. Its protein product is CASSPSAGRSYNEQFF.

The chain links TRBV5-4 to TRBJ1-1, with D possibly matching TRBD1 (5 bases). There are 16 residues in the CDR3. Germline loops: CDR1 SGHNT, CDR2 YYREEE (reference sequence). With 0 bases removed from V and 3 bases from J, the gap between germline ends came to 15 bases. The CDR3 reads CASSLGTSGVYTEAFF. The CDR3 DNA is TGTGCCAGCAGCTTGGGGACCTCGGGGGTCTACACTGAAGCTTTCTTT.

The chain employs TRBV30 and TRBJ2-7; 9 nucleotides align to TRBD2. Unmatched junction bases numbered 5, after V lost 3 bases and J lost 2 bases. The CDR3 runs 14 residues. The V gene's germline CDR1 is GTSNPN and CDR2 SVGIG (reference sequence). The DNA of the CDR3 is TGTGCCTGGAGCTTACTAGCGGGTCCCTACGAGCAGTACTTC. It codes for CAWSLLAGPYEQYF.

The chain is built from TRBV29-1 and TRBJ2-1; D remains ambiguous. The CDR3 sequence is 12 residues long. The V and J ends lost 2 bases and 9 bases respectively, with 11 bases between them. CDR1 and CDR2 (germline): SQVTM, ANQGSEA. The CDR3 coding sequence is TGCAGCGTTGAAAGAGGATTCGGTGAGCAGTTCTTC. This sequence encodes CSVERGFGEQFF.

The J gene is TRBJ2-2, the V gene TRBV27; possibly TRBD1 for D (5 bases). V lost 8 bases and J 0 bases, leaving 13 bases between the germline ends. Per germline, CDR1 MNHEY and CDR2 SMNVEV (reference sequence). The CDR3 length is 15 residues. This chain's CDR3 is CASGMGHPNTGELFF. Here the CDR3 DNA reads TGTGCCAGCGGCATGGGGCACCCGAACACCGGGGAGCTGTTTTTT.

This clone was seen just once. The chain carries TRBV18 and TRBJ1-1; no clear D gene. Trimming took off 7 bases at V and 2 bases at J, with 11 bases between the two ends. Germline-derived CDR1 and CDR2 are KGHSH and LQKENI. The CDR3 spans 13 residues. The CDR3 reads CASLPSFNTEAFF. The CDR3 DNA follows: TGTGCCAGCTTACCGTCTTTTAACACTGAAGCTTTCTTT.

The chain is built from TRBV6-5 and TRBJ1-4; 7 positions agree with TRBD1. The J segment lost 8 bases and the V segment lost 4 bases, leaving 7 bases of the junction unmatched. Germline CDR1 MNHEY, CDR2 SVGAGI. This CDR3 is built from 14 residues. The CDR3 reads CASSLGGWGEKLFF. The CDR3 coding sequence is TGTGCCAGCAGTTTAGGGGGCTGGGGCGAAAAACTGTTTTTT.

The V call is TRBV27, the J call TRBJ2-5, with 9 bases aligning to TRBD2. The length of the CDR3 is 15 residues. The V segment lost 4 bases and the J segment 5 bases; nucleotides outside the gene matches: 8. Germline V gene data show CDR1 as MNHEY and CDR2 as SMNVEV (reference sequence). The DNA for the CDR3 is TGTGCCAGCAGTTCCGGGACTAGCTTCAGGGAGACCCAGTACTTC. Amino acids: CASSSGTSFRETQYF.

The V gene is TRBV14, the J gene TRBJ2-2; the match to TRBD2 covers 11 bases. Germline V gene data show CDR1 as SGHDN and CDR2 as FVKESK. V was pared by 4 bases and J by 2 bases, with 9 bases of the junction left unmatched. The CDR3 covers 18 residues. This CDR3 reads CASSPLGGTSGNTGELFF. The CDR3, as DNA: TGTGCCAGCAGCCCTCTAGGGGGGACTAGCGGAAACACCGGGGAGCTGTTTTTT.